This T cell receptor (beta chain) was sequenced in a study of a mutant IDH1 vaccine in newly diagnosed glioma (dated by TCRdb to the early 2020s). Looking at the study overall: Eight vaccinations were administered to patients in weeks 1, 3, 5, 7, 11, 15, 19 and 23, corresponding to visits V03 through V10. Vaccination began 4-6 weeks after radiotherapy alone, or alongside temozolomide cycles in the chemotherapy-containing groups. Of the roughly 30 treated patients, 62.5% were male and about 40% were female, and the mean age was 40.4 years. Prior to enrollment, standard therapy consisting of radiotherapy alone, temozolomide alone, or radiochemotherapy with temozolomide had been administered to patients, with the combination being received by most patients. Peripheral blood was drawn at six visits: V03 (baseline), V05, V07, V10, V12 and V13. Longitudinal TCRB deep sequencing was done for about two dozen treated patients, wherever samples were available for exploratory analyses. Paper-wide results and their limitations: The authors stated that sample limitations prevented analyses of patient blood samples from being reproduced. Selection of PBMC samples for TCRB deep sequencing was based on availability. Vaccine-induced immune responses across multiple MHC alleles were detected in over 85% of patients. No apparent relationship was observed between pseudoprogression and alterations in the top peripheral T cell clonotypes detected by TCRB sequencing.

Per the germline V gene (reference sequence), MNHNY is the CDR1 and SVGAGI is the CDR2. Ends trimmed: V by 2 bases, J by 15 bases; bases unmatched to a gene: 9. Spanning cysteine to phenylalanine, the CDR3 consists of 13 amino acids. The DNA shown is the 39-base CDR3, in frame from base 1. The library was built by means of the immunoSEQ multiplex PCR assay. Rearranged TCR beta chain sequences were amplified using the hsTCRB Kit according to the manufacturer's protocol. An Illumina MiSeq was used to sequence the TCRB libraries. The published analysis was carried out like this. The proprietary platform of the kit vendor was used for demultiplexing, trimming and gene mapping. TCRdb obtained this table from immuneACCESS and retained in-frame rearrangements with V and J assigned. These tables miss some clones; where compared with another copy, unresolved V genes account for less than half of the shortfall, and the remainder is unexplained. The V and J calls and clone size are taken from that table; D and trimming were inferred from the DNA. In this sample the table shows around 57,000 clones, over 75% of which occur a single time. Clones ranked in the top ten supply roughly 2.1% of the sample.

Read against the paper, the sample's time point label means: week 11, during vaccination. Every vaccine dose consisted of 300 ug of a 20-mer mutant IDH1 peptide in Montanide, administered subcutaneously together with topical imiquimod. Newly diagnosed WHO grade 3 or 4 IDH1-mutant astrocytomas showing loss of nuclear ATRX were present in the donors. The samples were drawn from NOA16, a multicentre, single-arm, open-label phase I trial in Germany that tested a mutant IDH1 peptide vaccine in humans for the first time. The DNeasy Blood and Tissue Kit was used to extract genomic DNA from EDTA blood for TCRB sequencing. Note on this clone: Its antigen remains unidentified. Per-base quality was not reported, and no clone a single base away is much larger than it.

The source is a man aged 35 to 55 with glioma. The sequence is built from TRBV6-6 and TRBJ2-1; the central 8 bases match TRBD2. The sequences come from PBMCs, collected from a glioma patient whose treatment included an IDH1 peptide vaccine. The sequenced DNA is TGTGCCAGCAGTTACACACTAGCGGTAAAAGGGTTCTTC. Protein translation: CASSYTLAVKGFF.